This TCR beta chain is from a study of blood T cell repertoires in COVID-19. Study overall: The origin of the acute and convalescent COVID-19 samples was the United States, Italy and Spain. In each case, the material was cDNA or gDNA derived from T cells, B-cell-depleted T cells, or PBMCs.

Authors' processing steps: Amplification with reference gene primers provided the estimates of nucleated cell counts. Data came from immunoSEQ multiplex PCR; TCRdb stores just in-frame clones and leaves some out. V and J calls and clone size come straight from that table; D and trimming were deduced from the DNA. The table lists 370,000 or so clones, roughly 80% of them singletons. The length of the CDR3 is 13 residues. Between the trimmed V and J ends, which lost 6 bases and 7 bases, there was a span of 12 bases. Germline V gene data show CDR1 as SNHLY and CDR2 as FYNNEI. This chain links TRBV2 with TRBJ2-2; D perhaps matches TRBD1 (6 bases). The sequenced sample consisted of peripheral blood. This TCR was sampled from a human donor with acute or convalescent COVID-19. The donor label of this sample is uncertain. CDR3 sequence (DNA): TGTGCCAGCAGAACACAGGGAATCGGGGAGCTGTTTTTT. It specifies CASRTQGIGELFF.